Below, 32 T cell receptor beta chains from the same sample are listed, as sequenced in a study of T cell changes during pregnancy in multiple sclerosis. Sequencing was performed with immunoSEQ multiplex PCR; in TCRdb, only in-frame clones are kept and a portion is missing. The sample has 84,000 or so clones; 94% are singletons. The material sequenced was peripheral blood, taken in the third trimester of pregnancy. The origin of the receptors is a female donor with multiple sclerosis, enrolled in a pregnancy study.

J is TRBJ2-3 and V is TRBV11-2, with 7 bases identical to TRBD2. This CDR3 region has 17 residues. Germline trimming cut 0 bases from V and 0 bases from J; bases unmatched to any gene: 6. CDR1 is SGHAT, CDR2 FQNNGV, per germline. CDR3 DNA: TGTGCCAGCAGCTTAGATCTAGCTAGCGGTAGCACAGATACGCAGTATTTT. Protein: CASSLDLASGSTDTQYF.

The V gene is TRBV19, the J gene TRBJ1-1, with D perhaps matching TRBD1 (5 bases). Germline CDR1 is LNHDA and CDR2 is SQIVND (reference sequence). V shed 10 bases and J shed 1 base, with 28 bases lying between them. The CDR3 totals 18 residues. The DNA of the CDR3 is TGTGCCATGCCTCCAAGGGGTCAGCGCAGGGCGGCGAACACTGAAGCTTTCTTT. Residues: CAMPPRGQRRAANTEAFF.

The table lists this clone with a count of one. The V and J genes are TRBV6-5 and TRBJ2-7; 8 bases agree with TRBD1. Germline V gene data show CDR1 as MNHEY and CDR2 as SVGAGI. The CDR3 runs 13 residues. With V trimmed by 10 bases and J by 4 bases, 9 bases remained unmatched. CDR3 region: CATRTGILYEQYF. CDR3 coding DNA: TGTGCCACAAGGACAGGGATCCTTTACGAGCAGTACTTC.

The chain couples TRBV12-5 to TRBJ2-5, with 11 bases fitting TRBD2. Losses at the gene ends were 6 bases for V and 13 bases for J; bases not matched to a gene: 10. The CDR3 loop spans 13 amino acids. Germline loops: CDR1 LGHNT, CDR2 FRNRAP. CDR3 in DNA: TGTGCTAGTGGAAGGGGACTAGCGGATACTCTGTACTTC. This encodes CASGRGLADTLYF.

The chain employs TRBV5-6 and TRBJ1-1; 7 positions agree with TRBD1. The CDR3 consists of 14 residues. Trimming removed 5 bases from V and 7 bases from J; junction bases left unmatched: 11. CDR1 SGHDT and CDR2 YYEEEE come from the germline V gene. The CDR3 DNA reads TGTGCCAGCAGATCGGAACAGGGGAGAGATGAAGCTTTCTTT. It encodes CASRSEQGRDEAFF.

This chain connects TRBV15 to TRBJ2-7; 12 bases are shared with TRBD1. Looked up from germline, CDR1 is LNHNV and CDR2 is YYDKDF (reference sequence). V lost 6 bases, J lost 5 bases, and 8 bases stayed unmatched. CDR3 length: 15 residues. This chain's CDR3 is CATSLGGTGGHEQYF. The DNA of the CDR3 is TGTGCCACCAGTTTAGGGGGGACAGGGGGCCACGAGCAGTACTTC.

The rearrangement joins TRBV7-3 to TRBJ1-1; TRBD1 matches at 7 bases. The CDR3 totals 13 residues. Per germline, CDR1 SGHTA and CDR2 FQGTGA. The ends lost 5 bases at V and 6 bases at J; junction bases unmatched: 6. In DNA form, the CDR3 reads TGTGCCAGCAGCCCAGGGGGGTTAGCTGAAGCTTTCTTT. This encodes CASSPGGLAEAFF.

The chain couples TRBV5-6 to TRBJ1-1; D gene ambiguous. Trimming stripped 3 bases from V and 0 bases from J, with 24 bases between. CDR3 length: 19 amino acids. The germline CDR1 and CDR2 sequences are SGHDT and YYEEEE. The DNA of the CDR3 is TGTGCCAGCAGCTCTTCACGATCGGGGTCCTACCTCATGAACACTGAAGCTTTCTTT. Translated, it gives CASSSSRSGSYLMNTEAFF.

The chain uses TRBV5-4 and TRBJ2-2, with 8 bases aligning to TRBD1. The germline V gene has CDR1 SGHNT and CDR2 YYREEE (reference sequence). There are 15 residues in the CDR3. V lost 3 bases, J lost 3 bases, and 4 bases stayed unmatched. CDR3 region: CASSSTGGHTGELFF. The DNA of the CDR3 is TGTGCCAGCAGCTCCACAGGGGGGCACACCGGGGAGCTGTTTTTT.

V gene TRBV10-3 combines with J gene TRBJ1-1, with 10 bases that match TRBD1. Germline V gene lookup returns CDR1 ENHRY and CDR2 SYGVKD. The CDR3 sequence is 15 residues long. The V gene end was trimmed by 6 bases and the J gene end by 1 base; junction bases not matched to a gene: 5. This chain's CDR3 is CAIRRDRGRNTEAFF. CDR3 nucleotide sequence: TGTGCCATCAGAAGGGACAGGGGTCGGAACACTGAAGCTTTCTTT.

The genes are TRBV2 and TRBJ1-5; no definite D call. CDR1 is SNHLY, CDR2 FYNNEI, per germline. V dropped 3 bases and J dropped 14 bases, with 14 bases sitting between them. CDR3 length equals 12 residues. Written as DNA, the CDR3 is TGTGCCAGCAGTGATTGGGAGCCCGCCAAGCATTTT. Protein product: CASSDWEPAKHF.

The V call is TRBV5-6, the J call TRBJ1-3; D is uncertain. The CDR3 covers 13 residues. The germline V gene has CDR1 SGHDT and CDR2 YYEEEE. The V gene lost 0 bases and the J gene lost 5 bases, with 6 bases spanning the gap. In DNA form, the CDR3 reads TGTGCCAGCAGCTTGGACGGTAGAAACACCATATATTTT. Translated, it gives CASSLDGRNTIYF.

The CDR3 coding sequence is TGTGCCAGCAGCCTCACAGGGGTGAACTATGGCTACACCTTC. Translating gives CASSLTGVNYGYTF. The chain combines TRBV25-1 with TRBJ1-2, with 7 bases aligning to TRBD1. Germline V gene data show CDR1 as MGHDK and CDR2 as SYGVNS. Trimming at V came to 6 bases and at J to 2 bases, leaving 6 bases not matched to a gene. The CDR3 sequence is 14 residues long.

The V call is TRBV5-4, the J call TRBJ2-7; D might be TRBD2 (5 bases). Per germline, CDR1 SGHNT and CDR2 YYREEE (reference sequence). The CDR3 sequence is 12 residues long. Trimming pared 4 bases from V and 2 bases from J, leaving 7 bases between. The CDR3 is CASSPGTYEQYF. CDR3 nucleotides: TGTGCCAGCAGCCCGGGGACCTACGAGCAGTACTTC.

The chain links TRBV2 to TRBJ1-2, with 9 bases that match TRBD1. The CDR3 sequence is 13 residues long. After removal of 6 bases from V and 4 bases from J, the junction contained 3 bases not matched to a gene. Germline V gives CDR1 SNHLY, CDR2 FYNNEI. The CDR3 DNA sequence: TGTGCCAGCAGGGACAGGGGAATCTATGGCTACACCTTC. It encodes CASRDRGIYGYTF.

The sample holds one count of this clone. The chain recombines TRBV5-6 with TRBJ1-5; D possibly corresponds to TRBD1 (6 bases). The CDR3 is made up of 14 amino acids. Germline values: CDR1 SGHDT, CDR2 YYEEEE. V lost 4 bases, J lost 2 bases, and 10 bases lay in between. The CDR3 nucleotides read TGTGCCAGCAGCCTCTACAGGGGCAATCAGCCCCAGCATTTT. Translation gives CASSLYRGNQPQHF.

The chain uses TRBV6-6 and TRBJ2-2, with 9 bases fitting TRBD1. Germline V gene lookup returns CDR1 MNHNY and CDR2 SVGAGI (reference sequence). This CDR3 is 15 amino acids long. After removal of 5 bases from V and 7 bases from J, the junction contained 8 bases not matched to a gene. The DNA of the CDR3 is TGTGCCAGCAGTGATACAGGGGGCTATGTCGGGGAGCTGTTTTTT. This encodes CASSDTGGYVGELFF.

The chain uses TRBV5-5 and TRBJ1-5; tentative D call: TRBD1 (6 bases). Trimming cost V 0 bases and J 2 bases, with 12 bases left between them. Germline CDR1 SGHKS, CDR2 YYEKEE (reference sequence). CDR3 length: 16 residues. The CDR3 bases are TGTGCCAGCAGCTTGGCCGGGGGGGCGGGCAATCAGCCCCAGCATTTT. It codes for CASSLAGGAGNQPQHF.

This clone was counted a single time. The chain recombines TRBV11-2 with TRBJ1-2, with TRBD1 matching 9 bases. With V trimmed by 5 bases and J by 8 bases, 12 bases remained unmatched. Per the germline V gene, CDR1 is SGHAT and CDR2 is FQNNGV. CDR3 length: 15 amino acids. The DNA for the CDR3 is TGTGCCAGCAGCCTGAGGGACAGGGCGGCAACCGGCTACACCTTC. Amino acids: CASSLRDRAATGYTF.

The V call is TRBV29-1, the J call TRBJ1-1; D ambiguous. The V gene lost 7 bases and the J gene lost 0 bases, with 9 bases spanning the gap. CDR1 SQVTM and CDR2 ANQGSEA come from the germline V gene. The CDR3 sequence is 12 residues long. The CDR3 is CSAAALNTEAFF. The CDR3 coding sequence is TGCAGCGCCGCAGCGCTGAACACTGAAGCTTTCTTT.

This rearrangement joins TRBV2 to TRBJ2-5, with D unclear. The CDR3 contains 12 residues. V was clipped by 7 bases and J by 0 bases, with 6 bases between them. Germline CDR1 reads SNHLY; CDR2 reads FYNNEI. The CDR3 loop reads CASNGYQETQYF. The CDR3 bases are TGTGCCAGCAACGGGTACCAAGAGACCCAGTACTTC.

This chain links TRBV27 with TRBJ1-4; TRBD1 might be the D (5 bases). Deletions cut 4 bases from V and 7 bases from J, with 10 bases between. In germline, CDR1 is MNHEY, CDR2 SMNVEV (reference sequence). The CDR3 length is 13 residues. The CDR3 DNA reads TGTGCCAGCAGTTGGGCAGGGCCTGAAAAACTGTTTTTT. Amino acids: CASSWAGPEKLFF. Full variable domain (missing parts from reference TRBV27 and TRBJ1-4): EAQVTQNPRYLITVTGKKLTVTCSQNMNHEYMSWYRQDPGLGLRQIYYSMNVEVTDKGDVPEGYKVSRKEKRNFPLILESPSPNQTSLYFCASSWAGPEKLFFGSGTQLSVL.

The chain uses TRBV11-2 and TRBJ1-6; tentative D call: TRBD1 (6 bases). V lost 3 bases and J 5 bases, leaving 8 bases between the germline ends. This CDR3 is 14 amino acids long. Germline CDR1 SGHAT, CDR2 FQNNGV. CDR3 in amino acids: CASSFGQNNSPLHF. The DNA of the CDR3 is TGTGCCAGCAGCTTTGGACAGAATAATTCACCCCTCCACTTT.

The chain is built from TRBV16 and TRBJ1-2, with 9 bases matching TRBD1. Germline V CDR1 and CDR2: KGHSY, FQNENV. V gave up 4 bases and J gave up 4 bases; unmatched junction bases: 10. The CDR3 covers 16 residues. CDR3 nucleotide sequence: TGTGCCAGCAGCCCGAGGCGGGGGACAGGGTTCTATGGCTACACCTTC. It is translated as CASSPRRGTGFYGYTF.

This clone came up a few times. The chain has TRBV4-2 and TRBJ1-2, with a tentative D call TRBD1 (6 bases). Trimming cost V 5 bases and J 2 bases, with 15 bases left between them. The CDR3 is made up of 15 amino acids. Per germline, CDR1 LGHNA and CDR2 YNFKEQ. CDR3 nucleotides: TGTGCCAGCAGCGAGACAACAGGGTACAACTATGGCTACACCTTC. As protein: CASSETTGYNYGYTF.

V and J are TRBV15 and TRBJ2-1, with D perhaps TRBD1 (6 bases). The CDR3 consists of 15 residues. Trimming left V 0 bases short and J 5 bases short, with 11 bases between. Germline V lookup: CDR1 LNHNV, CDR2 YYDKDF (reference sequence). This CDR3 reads CATSREPGHNNEQFF. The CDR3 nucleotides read TGTGCCACCAGCAGAGAACCGGGACACAACAATGAGCAGTTCTTC.

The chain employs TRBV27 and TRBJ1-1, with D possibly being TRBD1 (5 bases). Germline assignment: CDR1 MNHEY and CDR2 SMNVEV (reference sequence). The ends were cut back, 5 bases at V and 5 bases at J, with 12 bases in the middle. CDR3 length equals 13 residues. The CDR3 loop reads CASSPAGGTEAFF. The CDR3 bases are TGTGCCAGCAGTCCAGCCGGGGGGACTGAAGCTTTCTTT.

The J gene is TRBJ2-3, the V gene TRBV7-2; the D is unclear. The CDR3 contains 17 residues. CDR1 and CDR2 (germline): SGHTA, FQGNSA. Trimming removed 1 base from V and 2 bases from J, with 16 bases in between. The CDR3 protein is CASSLETGFLLTDTQYF. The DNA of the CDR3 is TGTGCCAGCAGCTTAGAAACCGGGTTCCTACTCACAGATACGCAGTATTTT.

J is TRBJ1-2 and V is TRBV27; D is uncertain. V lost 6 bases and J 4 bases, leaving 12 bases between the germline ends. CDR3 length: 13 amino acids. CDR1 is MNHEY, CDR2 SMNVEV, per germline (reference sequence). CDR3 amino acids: CASSPTQTYGYTF. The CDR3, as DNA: TGTGCCAGCAGCCCAACACAAACCTATGGCTACACCTTC.

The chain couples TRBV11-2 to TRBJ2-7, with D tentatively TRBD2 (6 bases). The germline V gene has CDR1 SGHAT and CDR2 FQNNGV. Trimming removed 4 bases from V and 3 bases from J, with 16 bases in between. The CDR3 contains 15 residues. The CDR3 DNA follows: TGTGCCAGCAGCTCGACGGGACTTATATACTACGAGCAGTACTTC. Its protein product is CASSSTGLIYYEQYF.

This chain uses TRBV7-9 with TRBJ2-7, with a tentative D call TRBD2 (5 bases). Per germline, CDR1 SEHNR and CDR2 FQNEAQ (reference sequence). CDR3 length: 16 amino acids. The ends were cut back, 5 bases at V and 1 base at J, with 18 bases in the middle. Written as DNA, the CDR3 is TGTGCCAGCAGCGCATCCTTAGGACTCCTGTCCTACGAGCAGTACTTC. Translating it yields CASSASLGLLSYEQYF.

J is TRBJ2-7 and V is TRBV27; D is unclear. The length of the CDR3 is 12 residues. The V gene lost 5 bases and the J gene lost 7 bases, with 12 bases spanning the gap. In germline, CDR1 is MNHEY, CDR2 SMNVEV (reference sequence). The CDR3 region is CASSPIHGEQYF. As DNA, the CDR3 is TGTGCCAGCAGTCCCATCCACGGGGAGCAGTACTTC.